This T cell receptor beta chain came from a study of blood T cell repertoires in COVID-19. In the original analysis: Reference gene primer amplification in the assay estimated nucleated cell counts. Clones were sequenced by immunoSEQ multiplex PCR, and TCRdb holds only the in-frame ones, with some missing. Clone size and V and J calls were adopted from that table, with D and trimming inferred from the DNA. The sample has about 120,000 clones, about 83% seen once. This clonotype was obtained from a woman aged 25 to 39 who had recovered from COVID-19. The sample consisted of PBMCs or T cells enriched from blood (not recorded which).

CDR3 sequence (DNA): TGTGCCAGTAGTATAGTTTGGACAGGGGGCTCCCCTGAAGCTTTCTTT. Translation gives CASSIVWTGGSPEAFF. The chain carries TRBV19 and TRBJ1-1, with 11 bases fitting TRBD1. CDR3 length: 16 residues. CDR1 is LNHDA, CDR2 SQIVND, per germline (reference sequence). V was clipped by 1 base and J by 6 bases; unmatched bases: 7.